The 28 T cell receptor beta chains reported below all come from one sample, sequenced in a study of technical replicates of blood from a handful of donors. TCRdb's table, derived via immunoSEQ multiplex PCR, lists solely in-frame clones and lacks some. The top ten clones hold under 0.35% of a sample with roughly 100,000 clones, approximately 95% of them seen once. Sequencing used T cells isolated from PBMCs. All receptors come from a human donor in good health.

This sequence joins TRBV19 and TRBJ2-1, with D maybe TRBD2 (5 bases). V lost 3 bases, J lost 4 bases, and 19 bases lay in between. CDR1 and CDR2 (germline): LNHDA, SQIVND (reference sequence). The CDR3 is made up of 17 amino acids. The DNA of the CDR3 is TGTGCCAGTAGTATTGGGATAGCGCCCATTAAATACAATGAGCAGTTCTTC. This sequence encodes CASSIGIAPIKYNEQFF.

This clone was seen a few times. This chain joins TRBV7-2 and TRBJ1-2, with D unclear. This CDR3 contains 14 residues. Germline V gene sequence: CDR1 SGHTA, CDR2 FQGNSA. The V and J ends lost 0 bases and 4 bases respectively, with 9 bases between them. The CDR3 DNA follows: TGTGCCAGCAGCTTAGCGAAGAGGGCCTATGGCTACACCTTC. It codes for CASSLAKRAYGYTF.

The chain recombines TRBV11-2 with TRBJ1-1; 7 bases line up with TRBD1. The CDR3 covers 16 residues. Germline V CDR1 and CDR2: SGHAT, FQNNGV. V shed 5 bases and J 1 base; nucleotides not matched to a gene: 10. Here the CDR3 reads CASSPISRDRNTEAFF. CDR3 sequence (DNA): TGTGCCAGCAGCCCTATTTCTCGGGACAGGAACACTGAAGCTTTCTTT.

The chain links TRBV29-1 to TRBJ2-2; perhaps TRBD2 as D (5 bases). In germline, CDR1 is SQVTM, CDR2 ANQGSEA. This CDR3 has 13 amino acids. Between the trimmed V and J ends, which lost 4 bases and 1 base, there was a span of 7 bases. The CDR3 region has the DNA TGCAGCGTTGTGAGGGTGAACACCGGGGAGCTGTTTTTT. It translates to CSVVRVNTGELFF.

The rearrangement uses TRBV9 and TRBJ2-3, with TRBD2 matching over 14 bases. Germline V CDR1 and CDR2: SGDLS, YYNGEE. V shed 2 bases, J shed 5 bases, and the junction held 4 bases outside the gene matches. The CDR3 consists of 16 residues. The CDR3, as DNA: TGTGCCAGCAGCGTGGGACTAGCGGGAGAAAGAGATACGCAGTATTTT. Protein sequence: CASSVGLAGERDTQYF.

This chain joins TRBV9 and TRBJ1-1; D uncertain. The CDR3 extends over 15 amino acids. The germline V gene encodes CDR1 SGDLS and CDR2 YYNGEE. V was shortened by 0 bases and J by 1 base, with 10 bases between the two germline ends. CDR3 DNA: TGTGCCAGCAGCGTAGGAGCAGGTAGGAACACTGAAGCTTTCTTT. This gives the protein CASSVGAGRNTEAFF.

J is TRBJ2-7 and V is TRBV7-2, with D uncertain. Germline V lookup: CDR1 SGHTA, CDR2 FQGNSA. V lost 1 base and J lost 2, with 6 bases in between. CDR3 size: 13 residues. The CDR3 DNA is TGTGCCAGCAGCTTAGACAGAGCCTACGAGCAGTACTTC. Its translation: CASSLDRAYEQYF.

The rearrangement uses TRBV4-1 and TRBJ2-5; 8 bases align to TRBD2. V lost 1 base to trimming and J lost 4 bases; unmatched junction nucleotides: 5. Germline loops: CDR1 MGHRA, CDR2 YSYEKL. The CDR3 is made up of 15 amino acids. CDR3: CASSQVERGGETQYF. DNA for the CDR3: TGCGCCAGCAGCCAAGTCGAACGGGGGGGAGAGACCCAGTACTTC.

V is TRBV29-1 and J is TRBJ2-5, with 8 bases matching TRBD1. With V trimmed by 4 bases and J by 4 bases, 14 bases remained unmatched. Germline-derived CDR1 and CDR2 are SQVTM and ANQGSEA. This CDR3 comprises 16 residues. The chain's CDR3 is CSVGGKTGGIGETQYF. Here the CDR3 DNA reads TGCAGCGTTGGAGGTAAAACAGGGGGAATAGGAGAGACCCAGTACTTC.

The chain's CDR3 is CASGWRSSYEQYF. CDR3 nucleotide sequence: TGTGCCAGCGGATGGAGGAGCTCCTACGAGCAGTACTTC. The chain combines TRBV19 with TRBJ2-7, with D perhaps TRBD2 (5 bases). The CDR3 has 13 amino acids. Trimming removed 9 bases at V and 0 bases at J, with 12 bases between. The V gene's germline CDR1 is LNHDA and CDR2 SQIVND (reference sequence).

CDR3 in amino acids: CASSRTFAIAYEQYF. In DNA form, the CDR3 reads TGTGCCAGTAGTCGGACATTCGCGATCGCCTACGAGCAGTACTTC. This chain uses TRBV19 with TRBJ2-7; possible D gene TRBD1, 5 bases. Germline-derived CDR1 and CDR2 are LNHDA and SQIVND (reference sequence). The CDR3 sequence is 15 residues long. The V end lost 5 bases, the J end lost 2 bases, and 16 bases lay between the germline ends.

The chain combines TRBV19 with TRBJ1-2, with D perhaps TRBD1 (5 bases). Germline assignment: CDR1 LNHDA and CDR2 SQIVND (reference sequence). Trimming removed 5 bases at V and 7 bases at J, with 14 bases between. This CDR3 is built from 13 residues. CDR3 protein: CASSPRSGLGYTF. The DNA for the CDR3 is TGTGCCAGTAGTCCAAGATCAGGGCTTGGCTACACCTTC. Looking up the rest from reference TRBV19 and TRBJ1-2 gives the full variable domain: DGGITQSPKYLFRKEGQNVTLSCEQNLNHDAMYWYRQDPGQGLRLIYYSQIVNDFQKGDIAEGYSVSREKKESFPLTVTSAQKNPTAFYLCASSPRSGLGYTFGSGTRLTVV.

In nucleotides, the CDR3 is TGCGCCAGCAGCCGTGATTTACAGGGGATTGTGTCCTACGAGCAGTACTTC. It translates to CASSRDLQGIVSYEQYF. This chain uses TRBV4-1 with TRBJ2-7; 7 nucleotides match TRBD1. V gave up 4 bases and J gave up 1 base; unmatched junction bases: 13. Per the germline V gene, CDR1 is MGHRA and CDR2 is YSYEKL. The CDR3 totals 17 residues.

This clone was detected only once. The chain links TRBV9 to TRBJ2-1, with 7 bases that match TRBD1. The CDR3 is made up of 14 amino acids. The junction had 8 bases not matched to a gene; V was cut back by 3 bases and J by 8 bases. CDR1 is SGDLS, CDR2 YYNGEE, per germline. CDR3 region: CASSGRQGNHEQFF. Here the CDR3 DNA reads TGTGCCAGCAGCGGCCGACAGGGAAATCATGAGCAGTTCTTC.

The V gene is TRBV30, the J gene TRBJ2-7, with a possible D match to TRBD1 (6 bases). The CDR3 is 14 residues long. V was trimmed by 3 bases and J by 4 bases, leaving 16 bases between them. CDR1 GTSNPN and CDR2 SVGIG come from the germline V gene (reference sequence). The CDR3 loop reads CAWRPGAGEYEQYF. Written as DNA, the CDR3 is TGTGCCTGGAGGCCTGGGGCAGGGGAATACGAGCAGTACTTC.

V and J are TRBV27 and TRBJ2-7, with a possible D match to TRBD1 (6 bases). V was cut by 5 bases and J by 7 bases, with 15 bases left in between. The germline V gene has CDR1 MNHEY and CDR2 SMNVEV (reference sequence). CDR3 length equals 13 residues. CDR3 amino acids: CASSLAGVGEQYF. As DNA, the CDR3 is TGTGCCAGCAGTCTAGCAGGGGTTGGGGAGCAGTACTTC.

The chain has TRBV5-5 and TRBJ2-1; 7 bases are shared with TRBD2. Looked up from germline, CDR1 is SGHKS and CDR2 is YYEKEE (reference sequence). The CDR3 extends over 16 amino acids. V gave up 3 bases and J gave up 6 bases; unmatched junction bases: 12. This chain's CDR3 is CASSWEGTGAGNEQFF. CDR3 sequence (DNA): TGTGCCAGCAGCTGGGAGGGTACGGGAGCAGGCAATGAGCAGTTCTTC.

This sequence joins TRBV19 and TRBJ1-3; perhaps TRBD1 as D (6 bases). The ends were cut back, 6 bases at V and 0 bases at J, with 15 bases in the middle. Germline V lookup: CDR1 LNHDA, CDR2 SQIVND (reference sequence). The CDR3 extends over 16 amino acids. For the CDR3, the DNA is TGTGCCAGTAGCACAATAGGGGGACCCTCTGGAAACACCATATATTTT. Residues: CASSTIGGPSGNTIYF. The variable domain in full, with the rest retrieved from reference TRBV19 and TRBJ1-3, is DGGITQSPKYLFRKEGQNVTLSCEQNLNHDAMYWYRQDPGQGLRLIYYSQIVNDFQKGDIAEGYSVSREKKESFPLTVTSAQKNPTAFYLCASSTIGGPSGNTIYFGEGSWLTVV.

The CDR3 DNA follows: TGTGCCAGCAGCAGTGCCCCAGACAGGGCGATCTACGAGCAGTACTTC. This codes for CASSSAPDRAIYEQYF. This chain links TRBV7-9 with TRBJ2-7; TRBD1 matches at 7 bases. The CDR3 length is 16 residues. V was clipped by 5 bases and J by 3 bases; unmatched bases: 13. Germline V lookup: CDR1 SEHNR, CDR2 FQNEAQ (reference sequence).

J is TRBJ2-3 and V is TRBV5-1, with 13 bases identical to TRBD2. The CDR3 totals 16 residues. The V gene end was trimmed by 2 bases and the J gene end by 4 bases; junction bases not matched to a gene: 4. Germline CDR1 and CDR2: SGHRS and YFSETQ. CDR3: CASSFTLAGGADTQYF. The CDR3 coding sequence is TGCGCCAGCAGCTTTACACTAGCGGGAGGGGCAGATACGCAGTATTTT. The full variable domain, in which reference TRBV5-1 and TRBJ2-3 provide the parts outside the CDR3, is KAGVTQTPRYLIKTRGQQVTLSCSPISGHRSVSWYQQTPGQGLQFLFEYFSETQRNKGNFPGRFSGRQFSNSRSEMNVSTLELGDSALYLCASSFTLAGGADTQYFGPGTRLTVL.

The chain is built from TRBV6-5 and TRBJ2-7, with D tentatively TRBD1 (6 bases). The CDR3 length is 12 residues. Trimming took off 5 bases at V and 5 bases at J, with 10 bases between the two ends. Germline V gives CDR1 MNHEY, CDR2 SVGAGI. CDR3 DNA sequence: TGTGCCAGCAGTATACAGGGTCACGAGCAGTACTTC. It specifies CASSIQGHEQYF.

The chain joins TRBV6-6 to TRBJ2-7, with no clear D. V gave up 0 bases and J gave up 2 bases, with 8 bases separating them. CDR1 MNHNY and CDR2 SVGAGI come from the germline V gene (reference sequence). This CDR3 comprises 14 residues. The CDR3 protein is CASSYSSLAYEQYF. The DNA for the CDR3 is TGTGCCAGCAGTTACTCGAGCCTAGCCTACGAGCAGTACTTC.

J is TRBJ1-1 and V is TRBV6-5; the match to TRBD1 covers 9 bases. This CDR3 region has 14 residues. V dropped 6 bases and J dropped 3; count of bases not matched to a gene: 5. Germline CDR1 MNHEY, CDR2 SVGAGI. For the CDR3, the DNA is TGTGCCAGCAGACCGGGACAGGGCCACACTGAAGCTTTCTTT. This encodes CASRPGQGHTEAFF.

The chain links TRBV2 to TRBJ1-1, with D possibly TRBD1 on 5 matching bases. The CDR3 has 17 residues. Germline values: CDR1 SNHLY, CDR2 FYNNEI. The V gene lost 1 base and the J gene lost 1 base, with 16 bases spanning the gap. CDR3 amino acids: CASSEDSGVGGNTEAFF. The CDR3 DNA follows: TGTGCCAGCAGTGAAGACAGTGGGGTGGGGGGGAACACTGAAGCTTTCTTT. Full variable domain (rest looked up from reference TRBV2 and TRBJ1-1): EPEVTQTPSHQVTQMGQEVILRCVPISNHLYFYWYRQILGQKVEFLVSFYNNEISEKSEIFDDQFSVERPDGSNFTLKIRSTKLEDSAMYFCASSEDSGVGGNTEAFFGQGTRLTVV.

The chain has TRBV30 and TRBJ1-1; D is ambiguous. CDR1 GTSNPN and CDR2 SVGIG come from the germline V gene (reference sequence). Trimming removed 5 bases at V and 5 bases at J, with 15 bases between. The CDR3 extends over 13 amino acids. CDR3 DNA: TGTGCCTGGGCTGCTGAGGGTGCAACTGAAGCTTTCTTT. Encoded protein: CAWAAEGATEAFF.

The gene calls are TRBV6-5 and TRBJ2-7; D is uncertain. The CDR3 sequence is 11 residues long. Germline lookup yields CDR1 MNHEY and CDR2 SVGAGI. Trimming removed 8 bases from V and 6 bases from J, with 11 bases in between. In nucleotides, the CDR3 is TGTGCCAGCGGCAGGTCCCGCGAGCAGTACTTC. This codes for CASGRSREQYF.

V gene TRBV11-3 combines with J gene TRBJ2-1; D not certain. V lost 9 bases and J 4 bases, leaving 16 bases between the germline ends. The CDR3 sequence is 14 residues long. Germline V gives CDR1 SGHNT, CDR2 YENEEA. CDR3 sequence: CASGVQRDYNEQFF. CDR3 coding DNA: TGTGCCAGTGGAGTCCAGCGAGATTACAATGAGCAGTTCTTC. Combining the CDR3 with reference TRBV11-3 and TRBJ2-1 gives the whole variable domain EAGVVQSPRYKIIEKKQPVAFWCNPISGHNTLYWYLQNLGQGPELLIRYENEEAVDDSQLPKDRFSAERLKGVDSTLKIQPAELGDSAVYLCASGVQRDYNEQFFGPGTRLTVL.

The CDR3 reads CASSITTVAFYNEQFF. The CDR3 nucleotides are TGTGCCAGTAGTATAACGACAGTTGCTTTCTACAATGAGCAGTTCTTC. The rearrangement joins TRBV19 to TRBJ2-1, with D possibly being TRBD1 (5 bases). Looked up from germline, CDR1 is LNHDA and CDR2 is SQIVND (reference sequence). V was trimmed by 2 bases and J by 3 bases, leaving 14 bases between them. The CDR3 runs to 16 residues.